This is a list of T cell receptor beta chains from one sample in a study of Graves' ophthalmopathy and Graves' hyperthyroidism. TCRdb reprocessed the multiplex PCR reads via MiXCR and lists one record per CDR3 protein. Altogether about 220,000 distinct CDR3 sequences are present, under 25% being singletons, with the ten largest covering roughly 42%. Sequenced input: peripheral blood. The receptors were sampled from a woman aged 50 to 60 with Graves' ophthalmopathy. Each CDR3 is given with its conserved first and last residue. D genes are given only for firm matches. Clone size is shown for a subset of rows, as once, few, many or a class of expanded clone.

NA | TRBJ1-5 | TRBV5-1 | once | CASIPQNSNQPQHF | TGCGCCAGCATACCACAGAATAGCAATCAGCCCCAGCATTTT
TRBD1 | TRBJ1-1 | TRBV27 | few | CASSDRAMNTEAFF | TGTGCCAGCAGTGACAGGGCTATGAACACTGAAGCTTTCTTT
TRBD2 | TRBJ2-5 | TRBV19 | NA | CASSTGASGSVGPETQYF | TGTGCCAGTAGTACAGGGGCTAGCGGGAGCGTGGGTCCGGAGACCCAGTACTTC
TRBD1 | TRBJ2-5 | TRBV20-1 | many | CSAQRGRETQYF | TGCAGTGCGCAGAGGGGGCGAGAGACCCAGTACTTC
NA | TRBJ2-7 | TRBV11-2 | NA | CASKEGHEQYF | TGTGCCAGCAAGGAGGGCCACGAGCAGTACTTC
NA | TRBJ1-5 | TRBV7-6 | many | CASSSQATSDQPQHF | TGTGCCAGCAGCTCCCAGGCGACGTCCGATCAGCCCCAGCATTTT
TRBD1 | TRBJ1-1 | TRBV3-1 | many | CASSRRQGYMNTEAFF | TGTGCCAGCAGCCGCCGACAGGGGTACATGAACACTGAAGCTTTCTTT
TRBD1 | TRBJ2-7 | TRBV5-1 | NA | CASSPAPTGGFDEQYF | TGCGCCAGCAGCCCCGCCCCGACAGGGGGATTCGACGAGCAGTACTTC
TRBD2 | TRBJ2-2 | TRBV9 | NA | CASSVGETSGNTGELFF | TGTGCCAGCAGCGTAGGTGAGACTAGCGGGAACACCGGGGAGCTGTTTTTT
TRBD2 | TRBJ2-7 | TRBV6-1 | many | CASSAGTSYEQYF | TGTGCCAGCAGCGCCGGGACTAGCTACGAGCAGTACTTC
NA | TRBJ1-1 | TRBV11-2 | many | CASSRMTESEAFF | TGTGCCAGCAGCCGAATGACTGAGAGTGAAGCTTTCTTT
TRBD2 | TRBJ2-7 | TRBV4-2 | many | CASSQGEGGGRRLYF | TGTGCCAGCAGCCAGGGCGAGGGGGGCGGGAGGCGATTGTACTTC
NA | TRBJ2-7 | TRBV4-1 | many | CASSQVLGLGSYEQYF | TGCGCCAGCAGCCAAGTGCTTGGCCTAGGATCCTACGAGCAGTACTTC
TRBD1 | TRBJ2-7 | TRBV20-1 | many | CSAIFPGQGNYEQYF | TGCAGTGCCATCTTCCCCGGACAGGGGAACTACGAGCAGTACTTC
TRBD1 | TRBJ1-5 | TRBV28 | NA | CASSLGTGVFSNQPQHF | TGTGCCAGCAGTTTAGGGACAGGGGTTTTTAGCAATCAGCCCCAGCATTTT
TRBD2 | TRBJ2-7 | TRBV29-1 | many | CSVLRITPTLATSYEQYF | TGCAGCGTTTTGAGGATTACTCCTACACTAGCGACCTCCTACGAGCAGTACTTC
NA | TRBJ1-3 | TRBV11-1 | NA | CASSPRGQRSGNTIYF | TGTGCCAGCAGCCCCCGGGGGCAGCGCTCTGGAAACACCATATATTTT
NA | TRBJ2-5 | TRBV2 | NA | CASSTRGQETQYF | TGTGCCAGCAGCACGAGGGGTCAGGAGACCCAGTACTTC
NA | TRBJ2-5 | TRBV29-1 | NA | CSGTEKQETQYF | TGCAGCGGGACAGAAAAACAAGAGACCCAGTACTTC
TRBD2 | TRBJ2-2 | TRBV11-2 | NA | CASSLVFSGGPNTGELFF | TGTGCCAGCAGCTTAGTATTCTCGGGAGGACCGAACACCGGGGAGCTGTTTTTT
NA | TRBJ1-6 | TRBV12-3/TRBV12-4 | many | CASSLRDRYNSPLHF | TGTGCCAGCAGTTTGAGGGACCGATATAATTCACCCCTCCACTTT
TRBD1 | TRBJ1-6 | TRBV7-3 | many | CASSLNRGDNSPLHF | TGTGCCAGCAGCTTAAACAGGGGCGATAATTCACCCCTCCACTTT
NA | TRBJ2-7 | TRBV29-1 | many | CSVEILGNPGEQYF | TGCAGCGTTGAGATCCTAGGGAACCCGGGGGAGCAGTACTTC
NA | TRBJ1-2 | TRBV5-1 | many | CASSLTGRANYGYTF | TGCGCCAGCAGCTTGACGGGGAGGGCCAACTATGGCTACACCTTC
NA | TRBJ1-2 | TRBV12-3/TRBV12-4 | NA | CASSNLGLDGYTF | TGTGCCAGCAGTAACTTGGGTCTGGATGGCTACACCTTC
NA | TRBJ2-5 | TRBV28 | NA | CASSFGSGTQYF | TGTGCCAGCAGTTTCGGGTCGGGGACCCAGTACTTC
TRBD2 | TRBJ2-7 | TRBV2 | many | CASSEVLAGVEQYF | TGTGCCAGCAGTGAGGTACTAGCGGGAGTGGAGCAGTACTTC
TRBD2 | TRBJ2-7 | TRBV3-1 | NA | CASSQRRGDEQYF | TGTGCCAGCAGCCAACGACGGGGGGACGAGCAGTACTTC
TRBD2 | TRBJ2-1 | TRBV7-3 | NA | CASSQPGLAGGGEQFF | TGTGCCAGCAGCCAACCGGGACTAGCGGGAGGGGGTGAGCAGTTCTTC
NA | TRBJ2-2 | TRBV20-1 | many | CSARDGAATNTGELFF | TGCAGTGCTAGAGACGGGGCCGCAACGAACACCGGGGAGCTGTTTTTT
TRBD2 | TRBJ2-7 | TRBV11-2 | many | CASSLGASGAEITYEQYF | TGTGCCAGCAGCTTAGGGGCTAGCGGGGCCGAGATAACCTACGAGCAGTACTTC
NA | TRBJ1-5 | TRBV19 | NA | CASSPPVRVVQPQRF | TGTGCCAGTAGCCCCCCGGTCAGGGTGGTTCAGCCCCAGCGTTTT
NA | TRBJ2-5 | TRBV29-1 | many | CSVDYRQETQYF | TGCAGCGTTGACTACAGACAAGAGACCCAGTACTTC
TRBD1 | TRBJ2-2 | TRBV6-5 | many | CASSRKQGARNTGELFF | TGTGCCAGCAGTCGTAAACAGGGGGCGAGAAACACCGGGGAGCTGTTTTTT
TRBD2 | TRBJ2-7 | TRBV20-1 | many | CSARDLTSAYYEQYF | TGCAGTGCTAGAGATCTCACTAGCGCTTACTACGAGCAGTACTTC
NA | TRBJ2-7 | TRBV6-5 | many | CASSYRGHLAYEQYF | TGTGCCAGCAGTTACAGAGGCCATCTGGCCTACGAGCAGTACTTC
NA | TRBJ1-1 | TRBV10-3 | many | CAIRIGAEAFF | TGTGCCATCAGGATAGGGGCAGAAGCTTTCTTT
NA | TRBJ2-2 | TRBV13 | few | CASSLPGEAGELFF | TGTGCCAGCAGCTTACCGGGAGAGGCCGGGGAGCTGTTTTTT
TRBD2 | TRBJ2-7 | TRBV20-1 | many | CSARMTSRDEQYF | TGCAGTGCTAGGATGACTAGCCGGGACGAGCAGTACTTC
NA | TRBJ1-1 | TRBV7-3 | many | CASSLTGSNTEAFF | TGTGCCAGCAGCTTAACTGGGTCGAACACTGAAGCTTTCTTT
TRBD1 | TRBJ1-3 | TRBV5-1 | many | CASSPGQGGNTIYF | TGCGCCAGCAGCCCGGGACAGGGAGGAAACACCATATATTTT
NA | TRBJ1-2 | TRBV30 | many | CAWSPHGGYTF | TGTGCCTGGAGCCCCCATGGGGGCTACACCTTC
TRBD1 | TRBJ1-1 | TRBV2 | NA | CASHPGQSMNTEAFF | TGTGCCAGCCACCCGGGACAGTCGATGAACACTGAAGCTTTCTTT
NA | TRBJ2-7 | TRBV20-1 | many | CSARAQGGAGFYEQYF | TGCAGTGCTAGAGCCCAGGGGGGGGCTGGCTTCTACGAGCAGTACTTC
NA | TRBJ2-5 | TRBV12-3/TRBV12-4 | many | CASSLKGLVQETQYF | TGTGCCAGCAGTTTAAAGGGTCTGGTACAAGAGACCCAGTACTTC
TRBD2 | TRBJ2-7 | TRBV28 | many | CASSSLAGYDEQYF | TGTGCCAGCAGTTCCCTAGCGGGTTATGACGAGCAGTACTTC
NA | TRBJ2-5 | TRBV2 | NA | CASRRDTQETQYF | TGTGCCAGCAGGCGGGACACCCAAGAGACCCAGTACTTC
TRBD1 | TRBJ1-6 | TRBV20-1 | NA | CSAQQRGTGSPLHF | TGCAGTGCCCAACAGCGGGGGACAGGTTCACCCCTCCACTTT
TRBD2 | TRBJ2-7 | TRBV20-1 | many | CSAAGLAATSSYEQYF | TGCAGTGCTGCGGGACTAGCGGCCACCAGCTCCTACGAGCAGTACTTC
NA | TRBJ1-1 | TRBV12-3/TRBV12-4 | many | CASSFRSNTEAFF | TGTGCCAGCAGTTTCCGATCGAACACTGAAGCTTTCTTT
TRBD1 | TRBJ2-2 | TRBV5-1 | NA | CASTFQKRDRGLHTGELFF | TGCGCCAGCACCTTCCAAAAACGGGACAGGGGATTGCACACCGGGGAGCTGTTTTTT
NA | TRBJ1-2 | TRBV6-1 | few | CASSPAAGLRGYTF | TGTGCCAGCAGCCCCGCTGCAGGGCTAAGAGGCTACACCTTC
NA | TRBJ1-2 | TRBV13 | few | CASSLGGIANYGYTF | TGTGCCAGCAGCTTAGGAGGAATAGCTAACTATGGCTACACCTTC
NA | TRBJ1-5 | TRBV12-3/TRBV12-4 | NA | CASSFSPNQPQHF | TGTGCCAGCAGTTTTTCTCCGAATCAGCCCCAGCATTTT